These 10 T cell receptor beta chains came from one sample sequenced in a study of radiation and T cells in renal cell carcinoma. The repertoire was sequenced with immunoSEQ multiplex PCR; TCRdb's copy has only in-frame clones and lacks some. The sample holds some 72,000 clones, 82% seen once. The time point: blood 2 weeks post-SBRT. Treatment indicated: 15 Gy SBRT to primary tumor, nephrectomy 4 weeks later. Sequencing used blood, obtained from a patient whose treatment included radiotherapy and nephrectomy. The receptors derive from a man between 60 and 75 years old with renal cell carcinoma.

The count of this clone is one. The V call is TRBV11-2, the J call TRBJ2-1; perhaps TRBD1 as D (6 bases). With 5 bases removed from V and 12 bases from J, the gap between germline ends came to 17 bases. This CDR3 is built from 13 residues. From germline, CDR1 is SGHAT and CDR2 FQNNGV. The CDR3 sequence: CASSPVWETGQFF. CDR3 nucleotides: TGTGCCAGCAGCCCGGTTTGGGAGACAGGGCAGTTCTTC.

The chain is built from TRBV5-1 and TRBJ2-5; TRBD1 agrees at 9 bases. Trimming took 0 bases from V and 1 from J; bases not matched to a gene: 1. The CDR3 runs 15 residues. The V gene's germline CDR1 is SGHRS and CDR2 YFSETQ. This CDR3 reads CASSLEQGAQETQYF. CDR3 nucleotides: TGCGCCAGCAGCTTGGAACAGGGGGCCCAAGAGACCCAGTACTTC. Full variable domain (missing parts from reference TRBV5-1 and TRBJ2-5): KAGVTQTPRYLIKTRGQQVTLSCSPISGHRSVSWYQQTPGQGLQFLFEYFSETQRNKGNFPGRFSGRQFSNSRSEMNVSTLELGDSALYLCASSLEQGAQETQYFGPGTRLLVL.

This chain's CDR3 is CAISDSGQGVNTIYF. In DNA form, the CDR3 reads TGTGCCATCAGTGACTCCGGACAGGGTGTAAACACCATATATTTT. The chain couples TRBV10-3 to TRBJ1-3, with TRBD1 matching over 8 bases. The J segment lost 6 bases and the V segment lost 3 bases, leaving 7 bases of the junction unmatched. From germline, CDR1 is ENHRY and CDR2 SYGVKD. This CDR3 is 15 amino acids long.

The chain links TRBV7-2 to TRBJ2-5; 9 nucleotides line up with TRBD2. Unmatched junction bases numbered 5, after V lost 5 bases and J lost 4 bases. The CDR3 runs 14 residues. Germline V gives CDR1 SGHTA, CDR2 FQGNSA. For the CDR3, the DNA is TGTGCCAGCAGCGGTCTAGCGGGAATAGAGACCCAGTACTTC. Translated, it gives CASSGLAGIETQYF. The complete variable domain, with remaining parts taken from reference TRBV7-2 and TRBJ2-5, reads GAGVSQSPSNKVTEKGKDVELRCDPISGHTALYWYRQSLGQGLEFLIYFQGNSAPDKSGLPSDRFSAERTGGSVSTLTIQRTQQEDSAVYLCASSGLAGIETQYFGPGTRLLVL.

The gene calls are TRBV11-3 and TRBJ2-1; perhaps TRBD2 as D (6 bases). Germline values: CDR1 SGHNT, CDR2 YENEEA. The length of the CDR3 is 20 residues. V lost 1 base and J lost 8, with 30 bases in between. The CDR3 loop is CASSLAFSRAGSTALDEQFF. The CDR3 DNA sequence: TGTGCCAGCAGCTTAGCCTTTTCCCGGGCGGGATCCACCGCATTGGATGAGCAGTTCTTC.

The V and J genes are TRBV4-3 and TRBJ2-3; 7 positions agree with TRBD1. Looked up from germline, CDR1 is LGHNA and CDR2 is YSLEER. Trimming removed 1 base from V and 0 bases from J; junction bases left unmatched: 7. The CDR3 is made up of 17 amino acids. The CDR3 reads CASSQGTGSRSTDTQYF. The DNA for the CDR3 is TGCGCCAGCAGCCAAGGGACAGGCTCTCGTAGCACAGATACGCAGTATTTT.

The chain joins TRBV6-1 to TRBJ1-2, with a weak D call TRBD1 (6 bases). V lost 4 bases to trimming and J lost 8 bases, with 14 bases between them. Germline-derived CDR1 and CDR2 are MNHNS and SASEGT. The CDR3 totals 13 residues. The CDR3: CASSGFRGGGYTF. The CDR3 DNA reads as TGTGCCAGCAGTGGATTCAGGGGCGGGGGCTACACCTTC.

In this sample, this clone turned up once. The chain uses TRBV2 and TRBJ2-5, with unresolved D. Trimming stripped 6 bases from V and 7 bases from J, with 9 bases between. Germline V gene sequence: CDR1 SNHLY, CDR2 FYNNEI. The CDR3 has 11 residues. Here the CDR3 reads CASSPRVTQYF. The CDR3, as DNA: TGTGCCAGCAGCCCAAGGGTGACCCAGTACTTC.

V and J are TRBV13 and TRBJ1-3; no clear D gene. Germline V gene sequence: CDR1 PRHDT, CDR2 FYEKMQ (reference sequence). V lost 0 bases and J 15 bases, leaving 9 bases between the germline ends. This CDR3 has 11 amino acids. The CDR3 reads CASSLGGFQYF. In DNA form, the CDR3 reads TGTGCCAGCAGCTTAGGGGGTTTTCAATATTTT.

The CDR3 protein is CASSTSGRAGVTEQYF. The CDR3 DNA follows: TGCGCCAGCAGTACTAGCGGGAGGGCCGGGGTTACCGAGCAGTACTTC. The V and J genes are TRBV5-1 and TRBJ2-5, with 13 bases lining up with TRBD2. Judging by the DNA end, TRBJ2-7 fits better; the J call may be wrong. Germline values: CDR1 SGHRS, CDR2 YFSETQ. The CDR3 has 16 amino acids.